This TCR beta chain was sequenced for a study of Graves' ophthalmopathy and Graves' hyperthyroidism (dated by TCRdb to 2017 to 2018). For the wider study: Peripheral blood was collected at initial diagnosis, before any treatment. The study used signatures of the TCR beta repertoire to tell Graves' ophthalmopathy apart from Graves' hyperthyroidism and to predict which patients would progress to ophthalmopathy. In total, 135 blood samples were TCR-sequenced: 40 to 45 ophthalmopathy, approximately 75 hyperthyroidism and approximately 17 hyperthyroidism-to-ophthalmopathy patients. To explore V-J signatures that separate ophthalmopathy from hyperthyroidism, a discovery set of around 97 patients was enrolled, consisting of 43 with ophthalmopathy and roughly 59 with stable hyperthyroidism. An independent validation cohort was composed of 18 hyperthyroidism patients and around 16 patients who later progressed from hyperthyroidism to ophthalmopathy. In about 6 hyperthyroidism patients, T-cell repertoires of thyroid tissue and blood were compared. After sampling, hyperthyroidism patients received methimazole starting at 30 mg daily, and ophthalmopathy patients received high-dose intravenous methylprednisolone. Here is what the overall study found, with its caveats: In validation, the model predicted ophthalmopathy progression with over 60% sensitivity and approximately 75% specificity; around twelve predicted patients were CT-confirmed with GO in a median of approximately 6.2 months. No statistical method was used to predetermine the sample size, and group allocation was not hidden from the investigators. Most expanded thyroid clonotypes with a frequency above 0.001 also appeared in blood, which suggests that blood repertoires may reflect the immune response in the thyroid. Ophthalmopathy was separated from stable hyperthyroidism by the 13-signature model with roughly 87% sensitivity and less than 82% specificity in cross-validation and with 80%/75% in the test set.

This clonotype occurred many times. The clone's antigen remains unknown. No base qualities exist here, and no much larger clone lies one base off it. A patient counted as having stable hyperthyroidism if there was no progression to ophthalmopathy within 18 months of follow-up. The hyperthyroidism patients were 18 to 65 years old and newly diagnosed, with a disease duration of less than 2 months. Patients with other autoimmune diseases, uncontrolled infections, pregnancy or lactation were excluded. Diagnosis was based on clinical symptoms, serum thyroxine, TRAb, thyroid ultrasound and orbital computed tomography. PBMCs were isolated from around 10 ml of fresh peripheral blood by Ficoll-Paque density gradient centrifugation. Trizol reagent was used to extract the total RNA, and its quality was then checked on an Agilent 2100 Bioanalyzer. For repertoire sequencing, the TCR beta CDR3 regions were amplified from RNA transcripts. A first-round RT-PCR used HTBI primers with the Qiagen OneStep RT-PCR kit, followed by a second-round multiplex PCR, size selection and purification. The libraries underwent paired-end sequencing with 100 bp reads on an Illumina HiSeq2000. The paper's processing steps were these. SOAPnuke was used to process the reads, removing any read that contained adapters or uncalled bases, had a mean Phred below 15, or lacked an exact match to the constant primer or identifier. High-quality paired reads were merged with COPE v1.2.5. Each unique nucleotide sequence was defined as a clonotype, and clonotypes were aligned to IMGT TRB V, D and J references with MiTCR v1.1. The analysis was limited to V-J combinations with a frequency above 0.0001, which together covered around 99% of the repertoires. For each V-J combination, a TCR clonal expansion and chaos score was defined as the ratio of F50 clonal expansion to chaos observed in the TCRdist matrix. Welch's t-statistics and random forest were used to reduce features to about a dozen V-J combinations, which were fed into a naive Bayes classifier. The similarity between thyroid and blood repertoires was quantified using the Morisita-Horn index. The public reads were quality trimmed at Q25 with fastp and then assembled into clones with MiXCR by TCRdb, keeping productive beta chains. Each entry is one CDR3 protein sequence, shown with its most common DNA and genes. The V and J calls were not made by the authors but by TCRdb's processing. Recorded for this sample are some 360,000 distinct CDR3 sequences; approximately 18% of them occurred a single time. Together, the top ten hold roughly 2.3% of the sample.

Counted from cysteine to phenylalanine, this CDR3 has 15 amino acids. Of all the DNA, just the CDR3 is kept, 45 bases in frame from base 1. CDR1 and CDR2, looked up from the germline V gene, are SNHLY and FYNNEI. The germline ends are 12 bases apart after V is trimmed by 6 bases and J by 0 bases. In this chain, TRBV2 is recombined with TRBJ1-5, and TRBD1 may be the D gene, going by 5 matching bases. This sequence originates from an adult woman with stable Graves' hyperthyroidism. The sequenced sample was peripheral blood. The DNA sequence is as follows: TGTGCCAGCAGCGGGGACCCGGCTAGCAATCAGCCCCAGCATTTT. Its coded protein is CASSGDPASNQPQHF.